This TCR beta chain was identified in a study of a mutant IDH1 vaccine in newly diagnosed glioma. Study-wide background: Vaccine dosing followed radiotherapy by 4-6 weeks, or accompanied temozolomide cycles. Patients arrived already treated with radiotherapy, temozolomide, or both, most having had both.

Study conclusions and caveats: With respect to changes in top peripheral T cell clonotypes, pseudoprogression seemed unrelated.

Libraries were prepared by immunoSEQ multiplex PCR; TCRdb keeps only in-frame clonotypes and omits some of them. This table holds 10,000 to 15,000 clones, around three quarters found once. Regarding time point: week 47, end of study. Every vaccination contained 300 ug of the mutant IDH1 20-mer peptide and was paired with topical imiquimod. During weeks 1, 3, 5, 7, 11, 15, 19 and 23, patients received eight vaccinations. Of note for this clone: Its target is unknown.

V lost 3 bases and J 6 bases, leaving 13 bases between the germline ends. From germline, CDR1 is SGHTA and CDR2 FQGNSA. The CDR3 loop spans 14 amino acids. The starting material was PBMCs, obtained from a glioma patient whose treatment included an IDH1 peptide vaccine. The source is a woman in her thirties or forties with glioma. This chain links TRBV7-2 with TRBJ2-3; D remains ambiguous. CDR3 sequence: CASSFNQLGDTQYF. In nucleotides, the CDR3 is TGTGCCAGCAGCTTTAACCAGTTGGGGGATACGCAGTATTTT.